The 8 T cell receptor beta chains below were found in one sample sequenced in a study of CD8 T cells in Susac syndrome. RNA amounts of roughly 0.45 to 1 ug underwent reverse transcription with random hexamers. TCRdb fed the immunoSEQ multiplex PCR reads into MiXCR, producing one record per CDR3 protein. The sample has some 100,000 distinct CDR3 sequences, 80% to 95% seen once. Sequencing was carried out using CD8+ T cells from PBMCs. These TCRs come from a human donor in good health.

The chain links TRBV5-1 to TRBJ2-3; 8 nucleotides agree with TRBD2. Trimming at V came to 5 bases and at J to 6 bases, leaving 11 bases not matched to a gene. The CDR3 is 15 amino acids. Germline lookup yields CDR1 SGHRS and CDR2 YFSETQ. DNA for the CDR3: TGCGCCAGCAGTCCGAGATCGGGAGGGATGGATACGCAGTATTTT. This codes for CASSPRSGGMDTQYF. Based on the CDR3 plus reference TRBV5-1 and TRBJ2-3, the full variable domain is KAGVTQTPRYLIKTRGQQVTLSCSPISGHRSVSWYQQTPGQGLQFLFEYFSETQRNKGNFPGRFSGRQFSNSRSEMNVSTLELGDSALYLCASSPRSGGMDTQYFGPGTRLTVL.

The J gene is TRBJ2-7, the V gene TRBV5-1; TRBD1 matches 9 bases. CDR1 and CDR2 from the germline V gene are SGHRS and YFSETQ. The CDR3 is made up of 16 amino acids. Unmatched junction bases numbered 9, after V lost 0 bases and J lost 5 bases. DNA for the CDR3: TGCGCCAGCAGCTTGGGTGGGACAGGGACGTGGAACGAGCAGTACTTC. It encodes CASSLGGTGTWNEQYF.

This sequence joins TRBV7-9 and TRBJ1-3; 8 bases agree with TRBD1. The CDR3 length is 14 residues. Germline CDR1 and CDR2: SEHNR and FQNEAQ (reference sequence). J was trimmed by 8 bases and V by 4 bases; bases with no gene match: 7. CDR3 in DNA: TGTGCCAGCAGCTCCCGACAGGGGTCTGACACCATATATTTT. This codes for CASSSRQGSDTIYF. Full variable domain (missing parts from reference TRBV7-9 and TRBJ1-3): DTGVSQNPRHKITKRGQNVTFRCDPISEHNRLYWYRQTLGQGPEFLTYFQNEAQLEKSRLLSDRFSAERPKGSFSTLEIQRTEQGDSAMYLCASSSRQGSDTIYFGEGSWLTVV.

V and J are TRBV24-1 and TRBJ2-1; 12 bases align to TRBD2. Germline-derived CDR1 and CDR2 are KGHDR and SFDVKD. The CDR3 runs 16 residues. Unmatched junction bases numbered 14, after V lost 12 bases and J lost 6 bases. The CDR3 sequence: CARKGTSGRQRNEQFF. Here the CDR3 DNA reads TGTGCCCGAAAGGGGACTAGCGGGCGGCAGCGCAATGAGCAGTTCTTC.

The chain uses TRBV19 and TRBJ2-5; D possibly uses TRBD1 or TRBD2 (5 bases each). The CDR3 totals 12 residues. Germline V gene lookup returns CDR1 LNHDA and CDR2 SQIVND (reference sequence). V was shortened by 3 bases and J by 5 bases, with 7 bases between the two germline ends. The CDR3 loop is CASSMWGETQYF. The CDR3 DNA sequence: TGTGCCAGTAGTATGTGGGGGGAGACCCAGTACTTC. Complete variable domain (other parts from reference TRBV19 and TRBJ2-5): DGGITQSPKYLFRKEGQNVTLSCEQNLNHDAMYWYRQDPGQGLRLIYYSQIVNDFQKGDIAEGYSVSREKKESFPLTVTSAQKNPTAFYLCASSMWGETQYFGPGTRLLVL.

This clonotype was recorded only once. The genes are TRBV7-2 and TRBJ1-1; D perhaps matches TRBD1 (5 bases). The ends were cut back, 4 bases at V and 13 bases at J, with 28 bases in the middle. CDR3 length equals 16 residues. Germline CDR1 SGHTA, CDR2 FQGNSA. CDR3 region: CASSSRRGEIGLKLFF. The CDR3 bases are TGTGCCAGCAGCTCCAGACGGGGGGAGATAGGCCTGAAGCTTTTCTTT. Based on the CDR3 plus reference TRBV7-2 and TRBJ1-1, the full variable domain is GAGVSQSPSNKVTEKGKDVELRCDPISGHTALYWYRQSLGQGLEFLIYFQGNSAPDKSGLPSDRFSAERTGGSVSTLTIQRTQQEDSAVYLCASSSRRGEIGLKLFFGQGTRLTVV.

The chain has TRBV7-8 and TRBJ2-1; 10 nucleotides align to TRBD2. V was clipped by 1 base and J by 7 bases; unmatched bases: 7. The germline gives CDR1 SGHVS, CDR2 FQNEAQ. CDR3 length: 16 amino acids. The CDR3: CASSLGSGRARNEQFF. The CDR3, as DNA: TGTGCCAGCAGCTTAGGAAGCGGGAGGGCCAGAAATGAGCAGTTCTTC.

V and J are TRBV18 and TRBJ1-6; a possible D gene is TRBD1 (6 bases). The germline V gene has CDR1 KGHSH and CDR2 LQKENI. With 8 bases removed from V and 6 bases from J, the gap between germline ends came to 14 bases. The length of the CDR3 is 14 residues. CDR3 residues: CASHTGNSNSPLHF. The CDR3 DNA is TGTGCCAGCCACACAGGGAATAGTAATTCACCCCTCCACTTT. The full variable domain, with the rest looked up from reference TRBV18 and TRBJ1-6, is NAGVMQNPRHLVRRRGQEARLRCSPMKGHSHVYWYRQLPEEGLKFMVYLQKENIIDESGMPKERFSAEFPKEGPSILRIQQVVRGDSAAYFCASHTGNSNSPLHFGNGTRLTVT.